This T cell receptor beta chain was identified in a study of circulating tumor DNA in untreated peripheral T-cell lymphoma. Study-wide results and caveats: Baseline tissues yielded 86% and baseline serum roughly 70% tumor-specific clonotype detection.

Tumor tissue was collected at baseline, before treatment began. This clone is medium-sized by share. The antigen is unknown. The assay was immunoSEQ multiplex PCR, and TCRdb's table has in-frame clones only and misses some. The sample lists some 7,300 clones, around four fifths seen once, with 15% to 20% in the top ten. This TCR derives from a human donor with peripheral T-cell lymphoma. Specimen: tumor tissue.

The CDR3 here is CASSLRVTSGYYNEQFF. The CDR3 bases are TGTGCCAGCAGCTTACGCGTGACTAGCGGGTACTACAATGAGCAGTTCTTC. The chain carries TRBV11-3 and TRBJ2-1; 10 bases are shared with TRBD2. This CDR3 has 17 amino acids. Germline loops: CDR1 SGHNT, CDR2 YENEEA. The junction had 7 bases not matched to a gene; V was cut back by 2 bases and J by 3 bases.